The 10 T cell receptor beta chains in this list originate from one sample, sequenced in a study of blood T cell repertoires in COVID-19. Assay used: immunoSEQ multiplex PCR; TCRdb lists only in-frame clones, some missing. Of fewer than 200,000 clones listed, around 85% were seen once; the top ten hold approximately 9.4%. The specimen was peripheral blood. Every receptor here comes from an elderly woman with acute or convalescent COVID-19.

V and J are TRBV5-4 and TRBJ1-1; possible D gene TRBD1, 5 bases. The CDR3 loop spans 17 amino acids. Germline loops: CDR1 SGHNT, CDR2 YYREEE (reference sequence). Trimming took 0 bases from V and 6 from J, leaving 21 bases between them. CDR3 sequence (DNA): TGTGCCAGCAGCTTGGTTGGGGCGGGAAGCTCCGAGGCTGAAGCTTTCTTT. Its translation: CASSLVGAGSSEAEAFF. The whole variable domain, remainder taken from reference TRBV5-4 and TRBJ1-1, is ETGVTQSPTHLIKTRGQQVTLRCSSQSGHNTVSWYQQALGQGPQFIFQYYREEENGRGNFPPRFSGLQFPNYSSELNVNALELDDSALYLCASSLVGAGSSEAEAFFGQGTRLTVV.

V is TRBV19 and J is TRBJ1-1; D call uncertain. Germline values: CDR1 LNHDA, CDR2 SQIVND (reference sequence). The CDR3 sequence is 14 residues long. V lost 5 bases and J 1 base, leaving 11 bases between the germline ends. Written as DNA, the CDR3 is TGTGCCAGTAGTCTCGGGAGAGCGAACACTGAAGCTTTCTTT. Protein sequence: CASSLGRANTEAFF.

In its sample, this clone was seen once. V gene TRBV19 combines with J gene TRBJ2-1; D is possibly TRBD2 (6 bases). The germline V gene encodes CDR1 LNHDA and CDR2 SQIVND (reference sequence). V was cut by 2 bases and J by 7 bases, with 12 bases left in between. There are 14 residues in the CDR3. The CDR3: CASSISWRGNEQFF. The CDR3 DNA follows: TGTGCCAGTAGTATATCTTGGCGGGGAAATGAGCAGTTCTTC.

The V and J genes are TRBV29-1 and TRBJ2-4; D gene uncertain. This CDR3 has 14 residues. Germline-derived CDR1 and CDR2 are SQVTM and ANQGSEA. Deletions cut 6 bases from V and 0 bases from J, with 12 bases between. This CDR3 is CSVATGGAKNIQYF. The CDR3 bases are TGCAGCGTAGCGACCGGTGGAGCCAAAAACATTCAGTACTTC.

The V gene is TRBV3-1 (or the pseudogene TRBV3-2), the J gene TRBJ2-2; 8 bases are shared with TRBD1. The germline V gene encodes CDR1 LGHDT and CDR2 YNNKEL (reference sequence). V shed 5 bases, J shed 6 bases, and the junction held 5 bases outside the gene matches. The CDR3 is 14 residues long. Here the CDR3 reads CASSWRTGPGELFF. CDR3 nucleotides: TGTGCCAGCAGCTGGCGGACAGGGCCCGGGGAGCTGTTTTTT.

CDR3 coding DNA: TGTGCCACCAGCAGAGGGGACTTCTACGAGCAGTACTTC. This sequence encodes CATSRGDFYEQYF. J is TRBJ2-7 and V is TRBV15; weak D call: TRBD2 (6 bases). The CDR3 is 13 residues long. Trimming removed 1 base at V and 3 bases at J, with 7 bases between. Germline V gene sequence: CDR1 LNHNV, CDR2 YYDKDF (reference sequence). Drawing the rest from reference TRBV15 and TRBJ2-7, the complete variable domain is DAMVIQNPRYQVTQFGKPVTLSCSQTLNHNVMYWYQQKSSQAPKLLFHYYDKDFNNEADTPDNFQSRRPNTSFCFLDIRSPGLGDTAMYLCATSRGDFYEQYFGPGTRLTVT.

This rearrangement joins TRBV9 to TRBJ2-3; D is possibly TRBD2 (7 bases). The CDR3 has 16 amino acids. The ends were cut back, 0 bases at V and 3 bases at J, with 14 bases in the middle. The germline gives CDR1 SGDLS, CDR2 YYNGEE. The CDR3 loop reads CASSVASGRGTDTQYF. In DNA, the CDR3 is TGTGCCAGCAGCGTAGCATCAGGGAGGGGGACAGATACGCAGTATTTT.

This clone has only a few counts. The V call is TRBV7-2, the J call TRBJ1-2; 8 nucleotides line up with TRBD1. Germline CDR1 and CDR2: SGHTA and FQGNSA. The CDR3 is made up of 13 amino acids. J was trimmed by 11 bases and V by 5 bases; bases with no gene match: 10. The CDR3 protein is CASSIDRGKGYTF. In DNA form, the CDR3 reads TGTGCCAGCAGCATCGACAGGGGCAAGGGGTACACCTTC. The entire variable domain, with the rest obtained from reference TRBV7-2 and TRBJ1-2, is as follows: GAGVSQSPSNKVTEKGKDVELRCDPISGHTALYWYRQSLGQGLEFLIYFQGNSAPDKSGLPSDRFSAERTGGSVSTLTIQRTQQEDSAVYLCASSIDRGKGYTFGSGTRLTVV.

The chain couples TRBV30 to TRBJ1-3, with 7 positions matching TRBD1. The CDR3 totals 16 residues. Germline V gene data show CDR1 as GTSNPN and CDR2 as SVGIG (reference sequence). The ends lost 4 bases at V and 0 bases at J; junction bases unmatched: 9. CDR3 sequence: CAWTRDRIDSGNTIYF. DNA for the CDR3: TGTGCCTGGACACGGGACAGAATTGACTCTGGAAACACCATATATTTT.

This chain joins TRBV10-3 and TRBJ2-3; 8 positions agree with TRBD1. CDR1 is ENHRY, CDR2 SYGVKD, per germline. The junction had 5 bases not matched to a gene; V was cut back by 4 bases and J by 2 bases. This CDR3 is 15 amino acids long. The chain's CDR3 is CAISGDRSFTDTQYF. CDR3 nucleotides: TGTGCCATCAGTGGGGACAGGTCCTTCACAGATACGCAGTATTTT.